The sequence of this T cell receptor (beta chain) was determined in a study of cytomegalovirus exposure and HLA in healthy donors (dated by TCRdb to about 2017). Regarding the complete study: An earlier analysis of some 550 of the donors reported roughly 300 Gb of sequence data and 117 million unique TCR beta sequences from about 200 million T cells. Approximately 300 gigabases of sequencing data and approximately 93 million unique TCR sequences were included in an early release covering 550 to 800 HLA-typed donors. The genetic ancestry cluster associated with self-reported Caucasian donors included about 81% of the approximately 430 genotyped donors. The study was designed to test whether signatures of past pathogen exposure could be identified by cataloging public T cell receptors. The study profiled the T cell repertoires of hundreds of subjects by immunosequencing and related them to cytomegalovirus serostatus. Besides the first cohort of roughly 700 subjects, a separate validation cohort made up of around 120 different subjects was used. To predict cytomegalovirus infection status, the study combined high-throughput TCR immunosequencing, statistical association of individual TCRs with disease status, and machine learning. A later analysis re-examined previously published TCR beta repertoires from 500 to 700 donors and added high-resolution HLA genotyping to investigate patterns of TCR occurrence. The later analysis used no new phenotypic data to find candidate immune exposures, relying instead on TCR beta sequences and their occurrence across donors. An earlier analysis of several hundred of the donors applied high-throughput TCR beta sequencing to assess whether each TCR beta V gene segment acted as functional or pseudogenic. Donor age, sex, ethnicity and CMV serostatus were collected together with the repertoire data. In a later genetic analysis, genome-wide SNP genotypes for about 55% of the roughly 700 donors were used, and that subset was treated as a discovery cohort. All discovery cohort repertoires had been generated using a single sequencing platform. HLA typing covered class I and class II loci at four-digit resolution. The number of donors typed differed by locus, with about 629-630 for A, B, C, DRB1 and DQB1, around 500 for DQA1, 600 to 610 for DPA1, and around 460 for DPB1. Because of strong linkage in the cohort, roughly five DR-DQ haplotypes were treated as single units for association and clustering. Among about 390 genotyped donors of the cohort, an average of about 240,000 unique TCR beta nucleotide sequences were sequenced per donor, roughly a sixth of them non-productive.

Library preparation employed the immunoSEQ multiplex PCR assay. For the multiplex PCR, a mixture combining 60 forward primers for TCR Vbeta segments and 13 reverse primers for TCR Jbeta segments was used. A multiplex PCR assay on genomic DNA amplified the CDR3 region of rearranged TCR beta genes. The Illumina HiSeq System was used to sequence the amplified TCR beta libraries as 87-base-pair reads. The authors processed their data as follows. A later analysis counted approximately 74 million unique TCR beta chains across the 550 to 700 repertoires, and 10 million to 12 million of these chains were shared by at least two donors. Raw reads were error-corrected and collapsed into unique sequences by a nearest-neighbor algorithm in which closely related sequences were merged to remove PCR and sequencing errors. CDR3 sequences were aligned to IMGT reference sequences to assign V, D and J gene segments. For a sequence to be retained, at least a six-nucleotide match to both a V gene segment and a J gene segment was required. A rearrangement counted as productive if the CDR3 had no stop codons and remained in frame with V and J, and every other rearrangement counted as non-productive. CDR3 was defined according to IMGT convention as the region running from the second conserved V-encoded cysteine to the conserved J-encoded phenylalanine. Sequences without an unambiguous match to a single V gene segment were excluded from the earlier analysis of a few hundred of the donors. An earlier analysis of a few hundred of the donors called V segments functional above 56.7% productive rearrangements and segregating when the between-donor standard deviation exceeded 5%. To diagnose cytomegalovirus status from the catalog of TCR beta chain sequences, a statistical classification framework was built. V and J gene assignment, in a later analysis, came from comparing TCR nucleotide sequences with IMGT/GENE-DB human TR gene sequences. A later analysis assigned CDR3 sequences and most-parsimonious VDJ recombination scenarios with the TCRdist pipeline. In a later analysis, each TCR beta chain was defined by its CDR3 amino acid sequence together with its V-gene family, and reads lacking a unique V-gene family were excluded. In a later analysis, 450 to 600 highly shared, low-generation-probability nucleotide sequences were removed to address suspected cross-contamination and a sequencing artifact. In a later analysis, a clonal expansion index was calculated for each public chain from normalized within-repertoire ranks of inferred template counts. In a later analysis, generation probabilities were computed using a VDJ recombination model fitted to out-of-frame rearrangements, and the results were checked against IGoR. A later analysis scored TCR-TCR, TCR-HLA and TCR-CMV co-occurrence with hypergeometric tests, applying a repertoire-size bias correction to TCR pairs. To estimate false discovery rates, a later analysis permuted the HLA or CMV assignments 20 times. In a later analysis, co-occurring TCRs were grouped using DBSCAN, and TCRdist sequence similarity was added for clustering within HLA-allele-positive subsets. Co-occurrence clustering excluded repertoires with fewer than 30,000 or more than 120,000 public chains, plus five with anomalous nucleotide sharing. Sourced from immuneACCESS, this table was stored by TCRdb with only in-frame sequences that have V and J called. A share of the clones is absent; for the studies checked, an unresolved V gene accounts for under half, and the remainder has no known explanation. The D gene and trimming were derived from the DNA, and the V and J assignments and clone size from that table. The sample data list about 170,000 clones, and less than 85% of these were observed just once. 1.5% of the sample belongs to the ten largest clones.

CDR1 and CDR2, looked up from the germline V gene, are SGHVS and FNYEAQ. At the junction V is shortened by 8 bases and J by 8 bases, with 15 bases in between. The CDR3 measures 12 amino acids from cysteine to phenylalanine. The CDR3 DNA has 36 bases and is translated from base 1. The cohort comprised hundreds of healthy bone marrow donors. At the time of sampling, every cohort member was nominally healthy, though immune exposures that went unrecorded were likely present. The donor was CMV seronegative and belonged to the group of 350 or so seronegative cohort members. Each donor provided a peripheral blood sample, and peripheral blood mononuclear cells were used for TCR beta sequencing. The Qiagen DNeasy Blood Extraction Kit was used to extract genomic DNA from the blood cell samples. The study at large found these results: In vitro tests confirmed that three of the cytomegalovirus-associated TCR beta chains recognize cytomegalovirus antigens. This cohort had only TCR beta chains sequenced, and the lack of alpha or paired-chain data limited which features could be detected. Most TCR sequences were seen in very few donors, while some public TCRs were found in many individuals. An earlier analysis of around 540 of the donors showed that most TCR beta V segments appeared in productive rearrangements either about 87% or about 30% of the time, which broadly matched IMGT annotations. In a later analysis, several top co-occurrence clusters were reported to appear linked to parvovirus B19, influenza, CMV and Epstein-Barr virus. In a later analysis, TCR association rates were found to vary across HLA loci, with the most associated TCRs seen for DRB1 alleles and the fewest for HLA-C alleles. Because the 87-base-pair reads could not distinguish some IMGT-functional V segments, including TRBV6-2 and TRBV6-3, those segments were excluded. Because HLA typing was unavailable for some donors at each locus, only the typed subset was used in association tests. In a later genetic analysis, a missense DCLRE1C variant was associated with V-gene and J-gene trimming of TCR beta chains, and the association was replicated in an independent cohort. Presence/absence analyses assumed roughly uniform sequencing depth across donors, an assumption that may not hold. The study gave a list of 150 to 200 TCR beta chains associated with cytomegalovirus. In a later analysis, 16,951 TCR beta sequences were associated with specific HLA alleles at a false discovery rate of 0.05. In a later analysis, HLA-associated TCR beta chains were found to be more clonally expanded and to have lower generation probabilities than equally common non-associated chains. Linkage disequilibrium might explain the correlated functional status among segregating V segments, but an unknown experimental factor could not be ruled out. A further reported finding was that TCR beta sequences accurately predicted the HLA-A and HLA-B alleles for most subjects in the first cohort. About 15 rarely observed V segments, including chromosome 9 orphons, were excluded from the earlier analysis of about 610 of the donors because counts were too low. A group of highly shared sequence variants was considered likely to be a technical artifact of the sequencing pipeline. The classifier was reported to diagnose cytomegalovirus status with high specificity and sensitivity in both the original and validation cohorts. A later genetic analysis reported fewer N-insertions in productive TCRs among donors in an Asian-associated ancestry cluster than the roughly 700-donor mean. For the cohort, immune exposure information was limited to CMV serostatus. According to the authors, the approach could potentially be generalized to other disease states and immunological phenotypes. When HLA alleles, especially DR and DQ, strongly co-occurred, attributing TCR associations to individual alleles was difficult. A later analysis found that most CMV-associated TCR beta chains appeared HLA-restricted, with HLA associations seemingly driven largely by CMV exposure.

As concerns this clone: Its antigen has not been determined. The sample holds no much larger clone one base away, and base qualities are not on file.

The chain was built from TRBV7-6 and TRBJ1-2; the best D guess is TRBD1, with 6 bases matching. The TCR sequence derives from a male donor in good health and CMV-seronegative. The specimen sequenced was PBMCs. The DNA sequence reads TGTGCCAGCGGGGCGAACAGGGTGGGCTACACCTTC. It translates to CASGANRVGYTF.